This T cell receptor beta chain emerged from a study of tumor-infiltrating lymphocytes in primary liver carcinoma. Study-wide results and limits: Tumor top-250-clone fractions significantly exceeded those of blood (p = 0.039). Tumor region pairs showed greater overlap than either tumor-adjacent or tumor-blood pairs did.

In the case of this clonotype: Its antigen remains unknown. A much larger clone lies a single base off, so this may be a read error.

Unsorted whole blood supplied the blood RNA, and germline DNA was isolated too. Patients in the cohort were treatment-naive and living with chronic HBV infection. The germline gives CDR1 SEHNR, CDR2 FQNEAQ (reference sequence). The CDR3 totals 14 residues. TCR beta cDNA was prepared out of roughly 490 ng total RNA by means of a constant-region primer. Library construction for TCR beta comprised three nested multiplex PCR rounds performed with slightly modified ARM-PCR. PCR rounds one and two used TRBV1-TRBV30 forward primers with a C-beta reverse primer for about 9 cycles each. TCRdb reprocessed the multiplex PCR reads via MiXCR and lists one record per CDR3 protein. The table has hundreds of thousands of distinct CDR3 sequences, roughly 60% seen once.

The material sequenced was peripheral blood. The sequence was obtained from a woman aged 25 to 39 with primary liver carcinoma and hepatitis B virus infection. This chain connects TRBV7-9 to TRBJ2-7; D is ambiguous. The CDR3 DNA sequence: TGTGCCAGCAGCCCAGAGAGTAGGAGCCACGAGCACTACTTC. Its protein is CASSPESRSHEHYF.